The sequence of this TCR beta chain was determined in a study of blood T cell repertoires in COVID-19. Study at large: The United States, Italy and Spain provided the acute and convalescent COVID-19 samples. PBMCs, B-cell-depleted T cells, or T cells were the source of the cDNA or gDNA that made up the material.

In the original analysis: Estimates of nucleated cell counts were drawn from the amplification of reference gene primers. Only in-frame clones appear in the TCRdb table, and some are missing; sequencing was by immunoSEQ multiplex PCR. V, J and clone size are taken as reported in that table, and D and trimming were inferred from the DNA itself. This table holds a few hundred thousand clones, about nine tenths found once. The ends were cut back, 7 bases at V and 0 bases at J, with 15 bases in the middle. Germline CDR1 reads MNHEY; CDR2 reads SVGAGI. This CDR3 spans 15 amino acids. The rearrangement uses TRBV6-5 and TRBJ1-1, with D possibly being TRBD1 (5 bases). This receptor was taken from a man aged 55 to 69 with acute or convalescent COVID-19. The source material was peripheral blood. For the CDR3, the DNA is TGTGCCAGCACTTATCAACAGGATCTGAACACTGAAGCTTTCTTT. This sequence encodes CASTYQQDLNTEAFF.